This passage covers 24 T cell receptor beta chains from one sample sequenced in a study of CD8+CD57+ T cells in acquired aplastic anemia. TCR beta VDJ and CDR3 were profiled, and genomic DNA was the template. TCRdb independently ran MiXCR on the reads; one entry per CDR3 protein. The sample yields just over 400,000 distinct CDR3 sequences, 55% to 70% seen once. Input material: sorted CD4+, CD8+, or CD8+CD57+ T cells (not recorded which) from PBMCs. All receptors come from a human donor in good health, serving as a control.

On this clonotype itself: The CDR3 carries no conserved terminal phenylalanine or tryptophan, so it likely arises from a read error. The DNA is left out, because the CDR3 cannot be placed on it with certainty; the CDR3 is given as TCRdb lists it. The V and J genes are TRBV7-9 and TRBJ1-2. The CDR3 spans 13 amino acids, including both terminal residues. CDR1 and CDR2 (germline): SEHNR, FQNEAQ (reference sequence). CDR3 sequence reads: CASSLGSLASYEQ.

A word on this clonotype: The missing conserved phenylalanine or tryptophan at the end of this CDR3 makes a read error likely. The rearrangement joins TRBV11-3 to TRBJ2-7; D is unclear. V was cut by 2 bases and J by 3 bases, with 11 bases left in between. The CDR3 length is 14 residues. The germline V gene has CDR1 SGHNT and CDR2 YENEEA. The CDR3 sequence: CASSLSPNDYEQYS. Written as DNA, the CDR3 is TGTGCCAGCAGCTTATCACCCAACGACTACGAGCAGTACTCC.

Regarding this clonotype: In this CDR3 the conserved last residue, phenylalanine or tryptophan, is missing, so a read error is likely. The V and J genes are TRBV2 and TRBJ2-1; D is perhaps TRBD1 (6 bases). The CDR3 consists of 15 residues. Looked up from germline, CDR1 is SNHLY and CDR2 is FYNNEI. CDR3 region: CATSVRTGKQPQQFC. The CDR3 DNA is TGTGCCACCAGTGTCCGTACAGGGAAGCAGCCCCAGCAGTTCTGT.

As concerns this clonotype: A read error may account for a junction end that differs from germline. The rearrangement links TRBV10-2 to TRBJ1-6, with unresolved D. Germline V gene lookup returns CDR1 WSHSY and CDR2 SAAADI. The CDR3 has 11 residues. CDR3: CAAGVDSPLHF. In nucleotides, the CDR3 is TGTGCCGCGGGTGTGGATTCACCCCTCCACTTT.

This clonotype was recorded once. The V and J genes are TRBV20-1 and TRBJ2-7, with 8 bases matching TRBD2. Losses at the gene ends were 0 bases for V and 2 bases for J; bases not matched to a gene: 6. Germline V gene sequence: CDR1 DFQATT, CDR2 SNEGSKA (reference sequence). The CDR3 runs 15 residues. CDR3 loop: CSARDPPAGAYEQYF. The CDR3 DNA follows: TGCAGTGCTAGAGATCCGCCAGCGGGGGCCTACGAGCAGTACTTC.

The rearrangement joins TRBV6-5 to TRBJ1-4, with a tentative D call TRBD1 (6 bases). V lost 8 bases and J 4 bases, leaving 14 bases between the germline ends. CDR3 length: 14 residues. The germline V gene encodes CDR1 MNHEY and CDR2 SVGAGI. The CDR3 loop is CASGRGQDNEKLFF. The DNA for the CDR3 is TGTGCCAGCGGTCGGGGGCAGGATAATGAAAAACTGTTTTTT.

The chain carries TRBV7-2 and TRBJ1-2, with TRBD1 matching over 9 bases. Germline V gene data show CDR1 as SGHTA and CDR2 as FQGNSA. This CDR3 has 14 amino acids. V lost 4 bases to trimming and J lost 5 bases; unmatched junction nucleotides: 5. CDR3 residues: CASSSGQGKYGYTF. The CDR3 DNA reads as TGTGCCAGCAGCTCCGGACAGGGGAAGTATGGCTACACCTTC.

This chain links TRBV20-1 with TRBJ2-3; 8 bases match TRBD2. The germline gives CDR1 DFQATT, CDR2 SNEGSKA (reference sequence). The CDR3 extends over 13 amino acids. The trim removed 6 bases at V and 9 bases at J, leaving 11 bases unmatched. CDR3 sequence (DNA): TGCAGTGCGGCTAGCGGGCCGACCGACACGCAGTATTTT. Amino acids: CSAASGPTDTQYF.

Comment on this clonotype: One junction end disagrees with the germline gene, perhaps due to a read error. The chain links TRBV7-2 to TRBJ2-7; 7 nucleotides match TRBD1. Germline CDR1 is SGHTA and CDR2 is FQGNSA. The CDR3 runs 14 residues. CDR3 nucleotide sequence: TGTGCCAGCAGCTCGCCGGGACAGAGCCTACGAGCAGAGTTC. This gives the protein CASSSPGQSLRAEF.

CDR3 bases: TGTGCCAGCAGCGGAGTACCATTGCAAAATTACGTTCTGTTTTTT. It encodes CASSGVPLQNYVLFF. The chain has TRBV9 and TRBJ1-4; D unclear. This CDR3 comprises 15 residues. V gave up 3 bases and J gave up 14 bases, with 23 bases separating them. Germline CDR1 SGDLS, CDR2 YYNGEE.

This clonotype was counted only a few times. The chain has TRBV27 and TRBJ2-2, with D perhaps TRBD1 (5 bases). Germline V lookup: CDR1 MNHEY, CDR2 SMNVEV (reference sequence). This CDR3 has 13 residues. V dropped 11 bases and J dropped 2 bases, with 12 bases sitting between them. For the CDR3, the DNA is TGTGCCGTGGGGCCTATAAACACCGGGGAGCTGTTTTTT. Amino acids: CAVGPINTGELFF.

On this clonotype itself: The CDR3 ends on some other residue instead of the conserved phenylalanine or tryptophan, so this is likely a read error. The DNA is left out, because the CDR3 cannot be placed on it with certainty; the CDR3 is given as TCRdb lists it. CDR3: CASSWEDGDSG. J is TRBJ1-2 and V is TRBV7-3. Germline loops: CDR1 SGHTA, CDR2 FQGTGA. Ends included, the CDR3 has 11 residues.

Regarding this clonotype: At one end, the junction sequence differs from germline, possibly due to a read error. This rearrangement joins TRBV7-2 to TRBJ1-2, with TRBD1 identical over 7 bases. Germline assignment: CDR1 SGHTA and CDR2 FQGNSA. The CDR3 is made up of 14 amino acids. The CDR3 region has the DNA TGTGCCAGCAGCGAACGACAGGGTACTAATTCACCCCTCTTC. Its protein is CASSERQGTNSPLF.

Worth noting for this clonotype: A junction boundary mismatches the germline segment, possibly from a read error. CDR3 sequence: CASSVTGAETKYF. The CDR3 DNA follows: TGTGCCAGCAGCGTAACGGGAGCGGAGACCAAGTACTTC. The chain joins TRBV7-3 to TRBJ2-5; D possibly corresponds to TRBD2 (6 bases). CDR3 length equals 13 residues. Germline lookup yields CDR1 SGHTA and CDR2 FQGTGA.

For this clonotype: This CDR3 is missing its conserved last phenylalanine or tryptophan, likely due to a read error. The limits of the CDR3 on the DNA are not certain, so only TCRdb's listed CDR3 is given. This chain's CDR3 is CASSLKATSYEQY. V and J are TRBV7-2 and TRBJ1-5. Counting both end residues, the CDR3 totals 13 amino acids. Germline-derived CDR1 and CDR2 are SGHTA and FQGNSA.

Only a few counts were recorded for this clonotype. This may stem from a read error, because a much larger clone lies one nucleotide away. No conserved phenylalanine or tryptophan is present at the end of the CDR3, so a read error is the likely explanation. The chain recombines TRBV12-3 or TRBV12-4 with TRBJ1-5; D remains ambiguous. Trimming left V 2 bases short and J 0 bases short, with 11 bases between. The CDR3 loop spans 16 amino acids. The CDR3 sequence is CASSLMAQYSNQPQHS. CDR3 nucleotides: TGTGCCAGCAGTTTAATGGCACAATATAGCAATCAGCCCCAGCATTCT.

Many counts were recorded for this clonotype. CDR3 loop: CASRTAGGRNSPLHF. As DNA, the CDR3 is TGTGCCAGTAGGACCGCCGGGGGGAGGAATTCACCCCTCCACTTT. The chain is built from TRBV19 and TRBJ1-6; possible D gene TRBD1, 5 bases. The germline V and J ends were trimmed by 6 bases and 7 bases, with 16 bases remaining between them. This CDR3 has 15 amino acids. Germline V gene data show CDR1 as LNHDA and CDR2 as SQIVND (reference sequence).

The DNA for the CDR3 is TGTGCCATCAGCGTAGGGGAGGTTGGAACGCAGTACTTC. This encodes CAISVGEVGTQYF. The chain couples TRBV10-3 to TRBJ2-7; tentatively, D is TRBD2 (6 bases). CDR3 length: 13 amino acids. The V gene lost 6 bases and the J gene lost 9 bases, with 18 bases spanning the gap. The germline V gene encodes CDR1 ENHRY and CDR2 SYGVKD.

The J gene is TRBJ2-7, the V gene TRBV12-5; a possible D gene is TRBD2 (5 bases). The CDR3 is 13 amino acids. The germline CDR1 and CDR2 sequences are LGHNT and FRNRAP. Between the trimmed V and J ends, which lost 9 bases and 2 bases, there was a span of 14 bases. The CDR3: CASAVDGTYEQYF. CDR3 nucleotides: TGTGCTAGCGCCGTGGACGGGACCTACGAGCAGTACTTC.

A few counts support this clonotype. The chain recombines TRBV5-8 with TRBJ2-7, with a possible D match to TRBD2 (7 bases). The V gene lost 3 bases and the J gene lost 3 bases, with 16 bases spanning the gap. CDR1 SGHTS and CDR2 YDEGEE come from the germline V gene. The CDR3 runs 15 residues. The CDR3 reads CASSSRSGGVYEQYF. As DNA, the CDR3 is TGTGCCAGCAGCTCGCGCTCGGGGGGCGTCTACGAGCAGTACTTC.

This chain joins TRBV10-3 and TRBJ2-7; D assignment may be TRBD1 or TRBD2 (5 bases each). V lost 10 bases to trimming and J lost 6 bases, with 28 bases between them. In germline, CDR1 is ENHRY, CDR2 SYGVKD. The CDR3 has 16 amino acids. Here the CDR3 DNA reads TGTGCCAGCAGCGAGATGGATCCCGGGGCAGCTAGCGAGCAGTACTTC. The encoded protein is CASSEMDPGAASEQYF.

The V and J genes are TRBV19 and TRBJ1-2, with a possible D match to TRBD1 (5 bases). The CDR3 is 13 amino acids. Germline V gene sequence: CDR1 LNHDA, CDR2 SQIVND (reference sequence). The V gene lost 7 bases and the J gene lost 7 bases, with 16 bases spanning the gap. CDR3 bases: TGTGCCAGTACCTACGACAGAGGAGTTGGCTACACCTTC. It is translated as CASTYDRGVGYTF.

This chain connects TRBV20-1 to TRBJ1-1; D gene unclear. The CDR3 is 13 residues long. CDR1 is DFQATT and CDR2 is SNEGSKA in the germline V gene (reference sequence). Trimming removed 2 bases from V and 7 bases from J, with 14 bases in between. The CDR3 nucleotides are TGCAGTGCTAGAAAAAACGGTGGTTTTGAAGCTTTCTTT. The encoded protein is CSARKNGGFEAFF.

This chain uses TRBV7-2 with TRBJ2-7, with 9 bases matching TRBD1. Germline values: CDR1 SGHTA, CDR2 FQGNSA. With V trimmed by 5 bases and J by 3 bases, 17 bases remained unmatched. The length of the CDR3 is 18 residues. CDR3: CASSKAPGTGYRNYEQYF. CDR3 nucleotide sequence: TGTGCCAGCAGCAAAGCCCCCGGGACAGGGTATAGGAACTACGAGCAGTACTTC. The full variable domain, with the rest looked up from reference TRBV7-2 and TRBJ2-7, is GAGVSQSPSNKVTEKGKDVELRCDPISGHTALYWYRQSLGQGLEFLIYFQGNSAPDKSGLPSDRFSAERTGGSVSTLTIQRTQQEDSAVYLCASSKAPGTGYRNYEQYFGPGTRLTVT.